This T cell receptor (beta chain) was identified in a study of blood T cell repertoires in COVID-19. Study context: COVID-19 samples from acute and convalescent phases originated in the United States, Italy and Spain. PBMCs, B-cell-depleted T cells, or T cells provided the cDNA or gDNA that made up the material.

The CDR3 contains 17 residues. V lost 2 bases to trimming and J lost 2 bases, with 19 bases between them. Looked up from germline, CDR1 is GTSNPN and CDR2 is SVGIG (reference sequence). As originally analysed: Amplifying reference gene primers gave estimates of nucleated cell counts. Generated by immunoSEQ multiplex PCR, the TCRdb table keeps only in-frame clones and is missing some. The DNA gave D and trimming, while V, J and clone size come from that table. The data hold approximately 500,000 clones, with 85% to 90% observed a single time. One Seattle source followed patients from active infection through their disease course.

The receptor was derived from a woman aged 45-65 years with COVID-19, enrolled during active disease. The gene calls are TRBV30 and TRBJ2-1, with D uncertain. Input material: peripheral blood. CDR3 sequence (DNA): TGTGCCTGGAGTCTCCTTCCCCCGAGCGCCACCTACAATGAGCAGTTCTTC. Translating gives CAWSLLPPSATYNEQFF.